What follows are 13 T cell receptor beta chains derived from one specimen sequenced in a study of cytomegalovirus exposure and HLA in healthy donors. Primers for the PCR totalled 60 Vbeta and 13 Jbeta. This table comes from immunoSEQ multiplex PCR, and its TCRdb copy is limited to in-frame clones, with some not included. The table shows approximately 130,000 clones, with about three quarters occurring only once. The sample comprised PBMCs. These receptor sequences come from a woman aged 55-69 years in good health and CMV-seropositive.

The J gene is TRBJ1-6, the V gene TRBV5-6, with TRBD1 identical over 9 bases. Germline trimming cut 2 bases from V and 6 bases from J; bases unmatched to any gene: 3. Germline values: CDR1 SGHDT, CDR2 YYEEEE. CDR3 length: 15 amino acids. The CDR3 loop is CASSFLTGGNSPLHF. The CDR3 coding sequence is TGTGCCAGCAGCTTCCTGACAGGGGGTAATTCACCCCTCCACTTT.

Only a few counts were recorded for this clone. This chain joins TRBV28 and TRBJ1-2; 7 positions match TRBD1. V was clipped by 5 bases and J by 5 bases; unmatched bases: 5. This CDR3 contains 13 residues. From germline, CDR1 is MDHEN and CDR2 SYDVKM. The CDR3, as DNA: TGTGCCAGCAGTGTCGGGACAGTTTATGGCTACACCTTC. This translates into CASSVGTVYGYTF.

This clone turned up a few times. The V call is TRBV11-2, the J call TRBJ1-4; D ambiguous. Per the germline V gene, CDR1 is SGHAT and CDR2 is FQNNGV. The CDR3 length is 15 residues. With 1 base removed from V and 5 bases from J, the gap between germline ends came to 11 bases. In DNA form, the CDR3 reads TGTGCCAGCAGCTTAGGCGGCTCACCGAATGAAAAACTGTTTTTT. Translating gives CASSLGGSPNEKLFF.

Here the CDR3 reads CASSVAGGNEQFF. The CDR3 DNA follows: TGTGCCAGCAGCGTAGCAGGGGGAAATGAGCAGTTCTTC. The V call is TRBV9, the J call TRBJ2-1, with 7 nucleotides matching TRBD1. The CDR3 runs to 13 residues. CDR1 and CDR2 (germline): SGDLS, YYNGEE. The ends lost 0 bases at V and 7 bases at J; junction bases unmatched: 1. The whole variable domain, filled in from reference TRBV9 and TRBJ2-1, reads DSGVTQTPKHLITATGQRVTLRCSPRSGDLSVYWYQQSLDQGLQFLIQYYNGEERAKGNILERFSAQQFPDLHSELNLSSLELGDSALYFCASSVAGGNEQFFGPGTRLTVL.

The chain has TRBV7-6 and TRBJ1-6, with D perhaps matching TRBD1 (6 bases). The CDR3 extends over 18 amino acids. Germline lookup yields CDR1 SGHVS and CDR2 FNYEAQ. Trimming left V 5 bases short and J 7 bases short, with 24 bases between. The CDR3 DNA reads TGTGCCAGCAGCACACGACGAGGGGGGGGGCTCTTAAATTCACCCCTCCACTTT. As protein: CASSTRRGGGLLNSPLHF.

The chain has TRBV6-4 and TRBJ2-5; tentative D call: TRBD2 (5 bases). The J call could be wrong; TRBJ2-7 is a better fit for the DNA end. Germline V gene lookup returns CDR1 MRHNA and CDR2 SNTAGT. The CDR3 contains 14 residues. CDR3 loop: CASSESAGTYEQYF. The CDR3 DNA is TGTGCCAGCAGTGAATCGGCGGGTACCTACGAGCAGTACTTC.

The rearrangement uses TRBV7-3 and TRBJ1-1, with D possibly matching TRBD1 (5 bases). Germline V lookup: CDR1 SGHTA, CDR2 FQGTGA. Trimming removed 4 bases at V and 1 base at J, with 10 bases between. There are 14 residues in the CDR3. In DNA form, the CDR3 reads TGTGCCAGCAGCTCAACCACAGGGAACACTGAAGCTTTCTTT. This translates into CASSSTTGNTEAFF.

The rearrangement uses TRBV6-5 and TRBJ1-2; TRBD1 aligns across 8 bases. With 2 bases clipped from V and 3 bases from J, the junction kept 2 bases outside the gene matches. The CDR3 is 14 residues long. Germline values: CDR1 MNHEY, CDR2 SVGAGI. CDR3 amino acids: CASSYTGQDYGYTF. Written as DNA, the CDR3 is TGTGCCAGCAGTTACACGGGACAGGACTATGGCTACACCTTC.

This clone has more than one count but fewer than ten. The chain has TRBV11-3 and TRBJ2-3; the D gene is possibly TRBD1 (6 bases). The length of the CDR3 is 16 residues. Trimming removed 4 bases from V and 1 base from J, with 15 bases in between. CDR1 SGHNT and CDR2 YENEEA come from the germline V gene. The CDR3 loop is CASSSPQGRGTDTQYF. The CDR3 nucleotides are TGTGCCAGCAGCTCCCCCCAGGGGAGAGGCACAGATACGCAGTATTTT.

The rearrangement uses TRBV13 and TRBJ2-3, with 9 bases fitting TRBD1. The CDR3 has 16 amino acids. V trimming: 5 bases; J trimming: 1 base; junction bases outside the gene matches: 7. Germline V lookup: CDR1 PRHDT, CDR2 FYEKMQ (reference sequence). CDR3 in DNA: TGTGCCAGCAGCCTCCGGACAGGGGTAGGCACAGATACGCAGTATTTT. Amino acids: CASSLRTGVGTDTQYF.

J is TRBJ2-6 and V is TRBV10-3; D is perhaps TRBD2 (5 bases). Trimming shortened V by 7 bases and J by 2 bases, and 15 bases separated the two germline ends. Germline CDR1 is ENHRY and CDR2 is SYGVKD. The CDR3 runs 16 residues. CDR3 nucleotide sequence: TGTGCCATCAACCCGGCGGCCGGGACTGGGGCCAACGTCCTGACTTTC. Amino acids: CAINPAAGTGANVLTF.

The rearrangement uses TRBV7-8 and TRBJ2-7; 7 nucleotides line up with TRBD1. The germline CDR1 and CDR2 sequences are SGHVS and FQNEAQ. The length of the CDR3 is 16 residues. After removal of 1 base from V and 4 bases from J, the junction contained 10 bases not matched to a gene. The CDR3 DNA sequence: TGTGCCAGCAGCTTAGTGGTCCCGGGACAGATGTACGAGCAGTACTTC. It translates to CASSLVVPGQMYEQYF.

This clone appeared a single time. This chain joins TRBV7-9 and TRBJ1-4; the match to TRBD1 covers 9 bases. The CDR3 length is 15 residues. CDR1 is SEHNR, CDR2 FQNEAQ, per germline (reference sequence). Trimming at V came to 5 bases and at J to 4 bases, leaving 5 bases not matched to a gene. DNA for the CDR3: TGTGCCAGCAGCCTTGGGGACAGGGATAATGAAAAACTGTTTTTT. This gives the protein CASSLGDRDNEKLFF.